What follows describes a single T cell receptor beta chain. Its antigen remains unidentified. The data derive from a study of siplizumab effects on memory and regulatory T cells. Study-wide findings and caveats: Whether the proliferating Tregs (from siplizumab cultures) were suppressive was not confirmed. The alloresponse seemed to draw substantially on naive T cells, which appeared more diverse than memory cells.

Repertoires were generated with immunoSEQ multiplex PCR, while TCRdb's copy carries only in-frame clones and drops some. Of just under 85,000 clones detected, approximately 86% appear once; the ten largest clones hold under 2%. V lost 4 bases and J lost 5, with 9 bases in between. Germline loops: CDR1 MNHNY, CDR2 SVGAGI (reference sequence). The CDR3 loop spans 13 amino acids. This sequence originates from a human donor in good health. The V gene is TRBV6-6, the J gene TRBJ1-5, with D unclear. Sequencing was performed on Tregs sorted from blood. The CDR3 coding sequence is TGTGCCAGCAGTTCCTACCGGGATCAGCCCCAGCATTTT. It codes for CASSSYRDQPQHF.